This T cell receptor beta chain emerged from a study of control samples from healthy donors and cancer patients. CDR3 length equals 16 residues. CDR1 is LGHNA, CDR2 YNFKEQ, per germline. The V gene end was trimmed by 6 bases and the J gene end by 7 bases; junction bases not matched to a gene: 10. The data were produced by immunoSEQ multiplex PCR, yet TCRdb's version contains in-frame clones alone and is incomplete. The data contain 100,000 to 150,000 clones, around 93% of them singletons. The material sequenced was blood. This receptor was identified in a woman between 45 and 65 years old in good health. The V call is TRBV4-2, the J call TRBJ1-6; 9 bases are a match to TRBD1. The CDR3 coding sequence is TGTGCCAGCAGACCGACAGCGGACAGGGGAAATTCACCCCTCCACTTT. This sequence encodes CASRPTADRGNSPLHF.